A single sample gave rise to the 7 T cell receptor beta chains below, sequenced in a study of cytomegalovirus exposure and HLA in healthy donors. Primers: 60 Vbeta forward and 13 Jbeta reverse. Using immunoSEQ multiplex PCR, the repertoire was profiled, and TCRdb retains in-frame clones only, with some absent. The data contain about 210,000 clones, roughly 82% of them singletons. Material for sequencing was PBMCs. The receptors were sampled from a man aged 35-49 years in good health and CMV-seropositive.

V gene TRBV6-1 combines with J gene TRBJ1-2, with D perhaps TRBD1 (6 bases). Germline V lookup: CDR1 MNHNS, CDR2 SASEGT. Trimming cost V 6 bases and J 2 bases, with 10 bases left between them. This CDR3 is 13 amino acids long. The CDR3 coding sequence is TGTGCCAGCAGCCGAGGACAGAACTATGGCTACACCTTC. This codes for CASSRGQNYGYTF.

This clone was picked up one time. The identical CDR3 is also encoded by other nucleotide sequences in the sample. The gene calls are TRBV7-9 and TRBJ1-5; 9 bases are a match to TRBD1. The CDR3 length is 14 residues. Germline-derived CDR1 and CDR2 are SEHNR and FQNEAQ (reference sequence). Trimming at V came to 5 bases and at J to 7 bases, leaving 6 bases not matched to a gene. The CDR3 sequence: CASSLGQGGQPQHF. CDR3 coding DNA: TGTGCCAGCAGCCTGGGACAGGGTGGGCAGCCCCAGCATTTT.

V usage is TRBV5-1 and J usage is TRBJ2-1; a weak D match, TRBD1 (5 bases). V was pared by 0 bases and J by 4 bases, with 5 bases between. Per the germline V gene, CDR1 is SGHRS and CDR2 is YFSETQ. The length of the CDR3 is 13 residues. CDR3 protein: CASSLGQYNEQFF. CDR3 DNA: TGCGCCAGCAGCTTGGGACAGTACAATGAGCAGTTCTTC.

This clone was seen a few times. The chain employs TRBV25-1 and TRBJ1-1; TRBD1 is a possible D gene (6 bases). The CDR3 spans 15 residues. The V end lost 1 base, the J end lost 3 bases, and 12 bases lay between the germline ends. Germline V gene sequence: CDR1 MGHDK, CDR2 SYGVNS. The CDR3 DNA reads TGTGCCAGCAGTGAATTGGGGGCCAGGTACACTGAAGCTTTCTTT. Its protein is CASSELGARYTEAFF. Supplemented by reference TRBV25-1 and TRBJ1-1, the full variable domain reads EADIYQTPRYLVIGTGKKITLECSQTMGHDKMYWYQQDPGMELHLIHYSYGVNSTEKGDLSSESTVSRIRTEHFPLTLESARPSHTSQYLCASSELGARYTEAFFGQGTRLTVV.

This clone has just a few counts. J is TRBJ2-6 and V is TRBV18; no clear D. The length of the CDR3 is 17 residues. Germline V gene lookup returns CDR1 KGHSH and CDR2 LQKENI. V was cut by 2 bases and J by 2 bases, with 13 bases left in between. This chain's CDR3 is CASSPTAGPTGANVLTF. CDR3 nucleotides: TGTGCCAGCTCACCAACCGCTGGGCCAACTGGGGCCAACGTCCTGACTTTC.

In this sample, this clone turned up once. The chain combines TRBV6-5 with TRBJ2-2, with 8 bases identical to TRBD2. V was clipped by 8 bases and J by 4 bases; unmatched bases: 6. The CDR3 is 14 amino acids. CDR1 and CDR2 (germline): MNHEY, SVGAGI. CDR3 sequence: CASWGAGATGELFF. CDR3 bases: TGTGCCAGCTGGGGAGCGGGAGCCACCGGGGAGCTGTTTTTT.

V is TRBV19 and J is TRBJ1-5, with D possibly TRBD1 on 5 matching bases. Trimming took off 2 bases at V and 1 base at J, with 9 bases between the two ends. Germline V gene lookup returns CDR1 LNHDA and CDR2 SQIVND (reference sequence). CDR3 length: 15 residues. CDR3 DNA sequence: TGTGCCAGTAGTATAACAGGTTTGAGCAATCAGCCCCAGCATTTT. Its translation: CASSITGLSNQPQHF.